This TCR beta chain is drawn from a study of shared clonotypes between healthy human individuals (dated by TCRdb to about 2020). For the study in its entirety: Three men and two women, aged 18 to 49 years, made up the cohort. Different laboratories and diverse techniques were used to prepare libraries and sequence TCR repertoires, to increase sequencing depth and limit assay-specific biases. To estimate repertoire size and how much clonotypes are shared between individuals, the study performed deep sequencing of blood TCR repertoires from a few healthy adults. Per donor, leukapheresis produced somewhere between about 0.94 and 9.5 billion PBMCs. For each donor, CD4 naive and CD4 memory were each run on three plates, CD8 naive on two plates, and CD8 memory on one plate. General conclusions and limits of the study: When several donors were compared, the shared fraction of clonotypes was roughly 4.8% for naive CD4, over 3% for naive CD8, more than 2% for memory CD4, and 0.4% for memory CD8. Higher generation probabilities were observed for clonotypes shared by all four sorted-subset donors than for non-shared clonotypes. The small number of donors limited the genetic and exposure-history diversity represented. Naive subsets generally had larger estimated clonotype richness than memory subsets. Pairwise subsampling indicated that sequencing depth was expected to affect the degree of clonotype sharing among donors. Sampling was limited to blood, and TCR repertoires in tissue likely differ from TCR repertoires in blood. Even with the large sequencing depth, rarefaction of the sorted-subset datasets indicated that sequencing was incomplete.

This clone has just one count. Its antigen specificity is not known. Per-nucleotide qualities are absent, and no much larger clonotype sits a single base away. From its cysteine to its phenylalanine, the CDR3 spans 15 amino acids. Kept here is only the CDR3 DNA, which spans 45 bases and is read in frame from base 1. The germline V gene (reference sequence) specifies LNHDA as CDR1 and SQIVND as CDR2. Trimming removed 6 bases from V and 7 bases from J, leaving 22 bases between the germline ends. Using the deep immunoSEQ assay, TCR CDR3 regions were amplified from genomic DNA by multiplex PCR. Extracted genomic DNA from each cell subset was spread evenly across all wells of several immunoSEQ 96-well plates, with each plate serving as a replicate. For sorted subsets, each replicate PCR was loaded with about 200 ng genomic DNA, equivalent to 30,000 or so T cell genomes. The purified libraries were quantified using a Qubit 3.0 fluorometer, sized with a Bioanalyzer 2100, and then quantified again using the KAPA Library Quantification kit. Every immunoSEQ 96-well plate was sequenced on a separate single-read 150-cycle Illumina NextSeq 550 flow cell. The paper's data handling went like this. Because the immunoSEQ output held only junctional sequences and lacked quality scores, the filtering could not match the filtering applied to full-length reads. Sequences were annotated with PyIR, a Python wrapper for IgBLAST v1.9, using IMGT germline references to assign V/J genes and CDR3. Reads with weak V/J assignments (E-value above 1e-6), missing CDR3, stop codons, out-of-frame junctions, or ambiguous translated residues were removed. A V3J clonotype was defined by an identical inferred V gene, J gene, and CDR3 amino acid sequence. Percentage overlap between repertoires was calculated by dividing the number of shared unique clonotypes by the size of the smaller repertoire. Repertoire richness was assessed with RTK rarefaction, the Chao1 estimator, and Recon v2.1 estimates of unobserved clonotypes. For all TCRbeta clonotypes obtained by the gDNA method from a handful of donors, generation probabilities were computed with OLGA. In TCRdb, the immuneACCESS table is reduced to in-frame sequences with V and J assigned. These tables do not hold every clone; where another copy was compared, an unresolved V gene accounts for under half, and the others remain unexplained. The V and J calls and clone size come from that table; D and trimming were worked out from the DNA. The sample table shows 2 million to 2.5 million clones, and over 90% are seen once. Roughly 0.36% of the sample goes to the ten largest clones.

Healthy HIV-negative adults with no recently reported acute infections or vaccinations were included as donors. Every donor was a Caucasian adult living in Nashville, Tennessee, USA. CD4+ T cells were enriched by magnetic negative selection, after which naive cells were positively selected on CD45RA and the negative fraction was taken as the memory subset. Blood was collected by leukapheresis, and PBMCs were isolated by Ficoll-Histopaque density gradient centrifugation and then cryopreserved in liquid nitrogen vapor phase. Analytical flow cytometry was used to check the purity and quantity of every magnetically sorted T cell population. Genomic DNA was isolated from every sorted fraction and measured by UV absorbance on a Nanodrop 2000c.

This receptor chain uses TRBV19 and TRBJ2-7; the D segment could be TRBD1, given 6 matching bases. The sample taken for sequencing was naive CD4+ T cells from PBMCs. The intended sense of this specimen's cell subset or site label: CD45RA+ positively selected. The receptor was derived from a man younger than 35 in good health. Some clones in this sample may be carry-over from other donors' samples. The CDR3 is CASSQGQPRIGEQYF. The base sequence is TGTGCCAGTAGCCAAGGACAGCCCCGAATAGGGGAGCAGTACTTC.